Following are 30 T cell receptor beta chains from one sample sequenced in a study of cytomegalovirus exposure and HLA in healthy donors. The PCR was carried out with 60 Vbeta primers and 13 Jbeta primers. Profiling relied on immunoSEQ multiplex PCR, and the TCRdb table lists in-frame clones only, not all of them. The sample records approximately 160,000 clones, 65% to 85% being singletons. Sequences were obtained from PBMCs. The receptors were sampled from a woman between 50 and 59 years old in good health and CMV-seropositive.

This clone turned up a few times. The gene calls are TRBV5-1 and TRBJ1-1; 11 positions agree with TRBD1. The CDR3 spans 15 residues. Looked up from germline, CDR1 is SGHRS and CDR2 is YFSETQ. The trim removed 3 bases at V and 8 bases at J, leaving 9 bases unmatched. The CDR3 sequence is CASSWTGGYVLEAFF. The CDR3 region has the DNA TGCGCCAGCAGCTGGACAGGGGGCTACGTTTTAGAAGCTTTCTTT.

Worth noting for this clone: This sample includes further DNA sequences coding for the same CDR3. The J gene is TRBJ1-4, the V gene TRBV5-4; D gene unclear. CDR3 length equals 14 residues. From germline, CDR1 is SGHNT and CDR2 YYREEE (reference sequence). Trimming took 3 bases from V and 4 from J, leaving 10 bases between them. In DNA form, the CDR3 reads TGTGCCAGCAGCTCGGGAGGGCTTAATGAAAAACTGTTTTTT. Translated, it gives CASSSGGLNEKLFF.

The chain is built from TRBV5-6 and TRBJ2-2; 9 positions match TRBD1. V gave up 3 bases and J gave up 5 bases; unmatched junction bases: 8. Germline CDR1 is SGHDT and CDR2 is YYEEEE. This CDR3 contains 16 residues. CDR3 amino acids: CASSSPGTGWTGELFF. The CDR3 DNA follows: TGTGCCAGCAGCTCGCCCGGGACAGGGTGGACCGGGGAGCTGTTTTTT.

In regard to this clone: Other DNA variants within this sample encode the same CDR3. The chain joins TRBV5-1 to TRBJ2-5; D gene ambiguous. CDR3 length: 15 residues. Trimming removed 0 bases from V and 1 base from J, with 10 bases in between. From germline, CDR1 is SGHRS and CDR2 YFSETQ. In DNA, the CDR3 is TGCGCCAGCAGCTTGGGGGTTCGCGGCCAAGAGACCCAGTACTTC. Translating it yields CASSLGVRGQETQYF.

DNA for the CDR3: TGTGCCAGCAAAAGGGACAGCAACTCTGGAAACACCATATATTTT. Translation: CASKRDSNSGNTIYF. The V call is TRBV6-5, the J call TRBJ1-3; 7 bases fit TRBD1. V dropped 7 bases and J dropped 0; count of bases not matched to a gene: 6. The CDR3 is 15 amino acids. Germline CDR1 MNHEY, CDR2 SVGAGI.

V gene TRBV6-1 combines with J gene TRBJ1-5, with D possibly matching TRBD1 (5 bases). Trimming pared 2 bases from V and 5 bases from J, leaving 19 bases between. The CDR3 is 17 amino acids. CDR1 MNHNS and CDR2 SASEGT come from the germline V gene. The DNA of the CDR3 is TGTGCCAGCAGTGAAAGTGGGCTCGGCAGGGTGGATCAGCCCCAGCATTTT. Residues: CASSESGLGRVDQPQHF.

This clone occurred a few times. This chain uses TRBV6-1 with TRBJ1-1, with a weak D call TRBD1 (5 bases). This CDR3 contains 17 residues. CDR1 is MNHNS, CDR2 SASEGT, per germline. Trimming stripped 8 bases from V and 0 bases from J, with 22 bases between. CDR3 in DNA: TGTGCCAGCGGTGTTAGGGGTGGTCACCATATGAACACTGAAGCTTTCTTT. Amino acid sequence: CASGVRGGHHMNTEAFF.

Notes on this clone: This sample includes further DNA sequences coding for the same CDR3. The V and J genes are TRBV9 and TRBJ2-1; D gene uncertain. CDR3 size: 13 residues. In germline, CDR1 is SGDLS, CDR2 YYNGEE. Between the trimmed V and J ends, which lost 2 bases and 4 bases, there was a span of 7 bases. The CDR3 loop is CASSVGDYNEQFF. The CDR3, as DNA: TGTGCCAGCAGCGTTGGAGATTACAATGAGCAGTTCTTC.

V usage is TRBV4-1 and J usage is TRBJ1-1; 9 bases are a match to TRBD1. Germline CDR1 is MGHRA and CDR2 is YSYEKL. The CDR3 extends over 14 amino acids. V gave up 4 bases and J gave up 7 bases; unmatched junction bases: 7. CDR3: CASSRGGTGIEAFF. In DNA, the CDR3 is TGCGCCAGCAGCCGGGGCGGGACAGGGATTGAAGCTTTCTTT.

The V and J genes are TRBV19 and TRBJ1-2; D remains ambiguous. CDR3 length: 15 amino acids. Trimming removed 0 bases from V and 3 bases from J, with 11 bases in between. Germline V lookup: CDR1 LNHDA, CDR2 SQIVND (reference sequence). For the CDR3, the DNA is TGTGCCAGTAGTATAGATACAGCTCCCTACTATGGCTACACCTTC. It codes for CASSIDTAPYYGYTF.

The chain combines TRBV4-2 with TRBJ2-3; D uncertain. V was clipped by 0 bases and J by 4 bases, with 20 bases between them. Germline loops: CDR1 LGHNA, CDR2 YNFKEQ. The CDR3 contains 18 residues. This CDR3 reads CASSQDYSIDIWSDTQYF. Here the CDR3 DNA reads TGTGCCAGCAGCCAAGATTACAGTATCGATATTTGGTCAGATACGCAGTATTTT.

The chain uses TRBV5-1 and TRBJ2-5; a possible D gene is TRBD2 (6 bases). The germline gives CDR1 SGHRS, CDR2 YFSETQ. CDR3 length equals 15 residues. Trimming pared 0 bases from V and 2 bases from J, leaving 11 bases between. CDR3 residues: CASSLGGVIQETQYF. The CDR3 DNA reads TGCGCCAGCAGCTTGGGCGGGGTTATACAAGAGACCCAGTACTTC.

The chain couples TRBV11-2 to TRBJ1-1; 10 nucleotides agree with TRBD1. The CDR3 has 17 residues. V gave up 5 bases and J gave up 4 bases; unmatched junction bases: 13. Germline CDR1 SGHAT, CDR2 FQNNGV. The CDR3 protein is CASSHPGTGARSTEAFF. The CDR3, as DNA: TGTGCCAGCAGCCACCCTGGGACAGGGGCCCGCAGCACTGAAGCTTTCTTT.

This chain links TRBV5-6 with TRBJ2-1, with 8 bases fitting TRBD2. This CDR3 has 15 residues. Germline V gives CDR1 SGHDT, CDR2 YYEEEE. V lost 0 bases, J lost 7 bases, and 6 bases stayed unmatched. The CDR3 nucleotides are TGTGCCAGCAGCTTGGGTCGGGGGGGTGTAAATGAGCAGTTCTTC. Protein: CASSLGRGGVNEQFF.

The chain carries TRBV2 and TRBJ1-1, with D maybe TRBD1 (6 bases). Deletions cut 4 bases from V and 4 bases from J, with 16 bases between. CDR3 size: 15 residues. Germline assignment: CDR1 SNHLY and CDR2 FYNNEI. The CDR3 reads CASSASGGGSTEAFF. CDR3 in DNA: TGTGCCAGCAGTGCGTCCGGTGGGGGCTCCACTGAAGCTTTCTTT.

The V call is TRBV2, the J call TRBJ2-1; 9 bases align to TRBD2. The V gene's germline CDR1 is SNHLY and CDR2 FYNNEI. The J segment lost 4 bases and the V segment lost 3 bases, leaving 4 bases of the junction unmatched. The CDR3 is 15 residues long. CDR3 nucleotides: TGTGCCAGCAGTGATGCTAGCGGGGTGTACAATGAGCAGTTCTTC. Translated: CASSDASGVYNEQFF. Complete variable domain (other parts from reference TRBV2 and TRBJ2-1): EPEVTQTPSHQVTQMGQEVILRCVPISNHLYFYWYRQILGQKVEFLVSFYNNEISEKSEIFDDQFSVERPDGSNFTLKIRSTKLEDSAMYFCASSDASGVYNEQFFGPGTRLTVL.

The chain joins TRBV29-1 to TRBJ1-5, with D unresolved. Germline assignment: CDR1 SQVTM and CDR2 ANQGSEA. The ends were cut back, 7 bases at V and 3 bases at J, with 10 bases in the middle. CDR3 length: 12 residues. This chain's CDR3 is CSASDFNQPQHF. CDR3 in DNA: TGCAGCGCCTCTGACTTCAATCAGCCCCAGCATTTT.

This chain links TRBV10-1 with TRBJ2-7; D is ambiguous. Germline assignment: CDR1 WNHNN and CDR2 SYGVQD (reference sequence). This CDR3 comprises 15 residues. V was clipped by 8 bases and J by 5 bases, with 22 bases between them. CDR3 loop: CASVPYGRWAHEQYF. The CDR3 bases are TGCGCCAGCGTCCCTTACGGTAGATGGGCCCACGAGCAGTACTTC.

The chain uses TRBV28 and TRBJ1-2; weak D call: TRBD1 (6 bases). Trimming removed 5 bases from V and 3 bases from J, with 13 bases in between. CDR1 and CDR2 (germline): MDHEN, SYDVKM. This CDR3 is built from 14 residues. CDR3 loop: CASSTSGTYYGYTF. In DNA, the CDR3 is TGTGCCAGCAGTACCTCAGGGACATACTATGGCTACACCTTC.

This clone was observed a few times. Here the CDR3 reads CASSLPGTGVNTGELFF. In nucleotides, the CDR3 is TGTGCCAGCAGCCTCCCCGGGACAGGGGTAAACACCGGGGAGCTGTTTTTT. The rearrangement uses TRBV4-2 and TRBJ2-2, with TRBD1 matching over 10 bases. CDR1 and CDR2 from the germline V gene are LGHNA and YNFKEQ. The J segment lost 2 bases and the V segment lost 4 bases, leaving 7 bases of the junction unmatched. The CDR3 consists of 17 residues.

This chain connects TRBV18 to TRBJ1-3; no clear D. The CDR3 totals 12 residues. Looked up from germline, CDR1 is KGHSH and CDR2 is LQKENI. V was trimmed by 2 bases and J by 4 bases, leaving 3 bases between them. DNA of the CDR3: TGTGCCAGCTCACCAGCGGGAAACACCATATATTTT. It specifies CASSPAGNTIYF.

The CDR3 DNA sequence: TGTGCCAGCAGATCCGGGGGGGCCGAGCAGTACTTC. Translating gives CASRSGGAEQYF. V gene TRBV2 combines with J gene TRBJ2-7, with 8 positions matching TRBD2. Germline-derived CDR1 and CDR2 are SNHLY and FYNNEI. V lost 6 bases, J lost 6 bases, and 4 bases stayed unmatched. CDR3 length: 12 residues.

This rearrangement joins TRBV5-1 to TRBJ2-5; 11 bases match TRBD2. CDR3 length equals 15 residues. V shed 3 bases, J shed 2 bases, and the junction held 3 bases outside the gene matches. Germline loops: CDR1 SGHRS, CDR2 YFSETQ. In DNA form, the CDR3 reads TGCGCCAGCAGCTCGGGACTAGCGGTACAAGAGACCCAGTACTTC. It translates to CASSSGLAVQETQYF.

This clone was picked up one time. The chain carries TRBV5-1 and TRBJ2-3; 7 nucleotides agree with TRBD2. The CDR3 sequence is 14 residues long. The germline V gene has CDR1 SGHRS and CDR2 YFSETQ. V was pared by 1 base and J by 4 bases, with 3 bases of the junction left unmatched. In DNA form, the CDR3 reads TGCGCCAGCAGCTTGTTTGCGGGGGCAGATACGCAGTATTTT. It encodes CASSLFAGADTQYF.

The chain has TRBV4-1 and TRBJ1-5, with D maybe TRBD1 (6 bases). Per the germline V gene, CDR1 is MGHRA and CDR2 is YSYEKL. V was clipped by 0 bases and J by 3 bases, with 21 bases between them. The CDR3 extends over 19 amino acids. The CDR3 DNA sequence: TGCGCCAGCAGCCAAGACCCCGGGGGGGTGGCGGGGGCCAATCAGCCCCAGCATTTT. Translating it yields CASSQDPGGVAGANQPQHF.

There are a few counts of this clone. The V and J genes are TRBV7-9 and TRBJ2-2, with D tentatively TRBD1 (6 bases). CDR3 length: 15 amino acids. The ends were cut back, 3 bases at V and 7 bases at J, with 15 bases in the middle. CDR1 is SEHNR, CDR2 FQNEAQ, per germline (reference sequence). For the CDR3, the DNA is TGTGCCAGCAGCTTCCCGGGAACAGGGATCGGGGAGCTGTTTTTT. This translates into CASSFPGTGIGELFF.

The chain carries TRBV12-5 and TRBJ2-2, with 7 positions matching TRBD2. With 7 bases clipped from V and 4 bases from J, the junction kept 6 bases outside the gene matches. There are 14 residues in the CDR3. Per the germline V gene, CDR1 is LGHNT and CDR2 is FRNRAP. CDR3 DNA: TGTGCTAGTGCTCTGGGGGGGTTCACCGGGGAGCTGTTTTTT. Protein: CASALGGFTGELFF.

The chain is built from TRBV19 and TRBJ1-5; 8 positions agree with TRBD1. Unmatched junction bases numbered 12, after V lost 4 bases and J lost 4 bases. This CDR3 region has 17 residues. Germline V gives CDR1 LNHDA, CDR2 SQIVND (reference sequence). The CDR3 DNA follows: TGTGCCAGTAGTACAAGTCCGGGACAGGTCCTTAATCAGCCCCAGCATTTT. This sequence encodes CASSTSPGQVLNQPQHF.

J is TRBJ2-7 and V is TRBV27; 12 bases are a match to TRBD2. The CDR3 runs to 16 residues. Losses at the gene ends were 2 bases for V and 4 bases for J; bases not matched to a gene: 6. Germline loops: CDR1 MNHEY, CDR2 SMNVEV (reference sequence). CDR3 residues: CASSLTTGLAGYEQYF. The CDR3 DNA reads TGTGCCAGCAGTTTAACCACCGGACTAGCGGGGTACGAGCAGTACTTC.

CDR3 region: CASSRQTEYNEQFF. The CDR3, as DNA: TGTGCCAGCAGTCGCCAGACAGAGTACAATGAGCAGTTCTTC. This chain links TRBV6-1 with TRBJ2-1, with D possibly TRBD1 on 5 matching bases. This CDR3 is 14 amino acids long. Germline lookup yields CDR1 MNHNS and CDR2 SASEGT. Trimming took 5 bases from V and 4 from J, leaving 12 bases between them.